The 8 T cell receptor beta chains below come from one sample, sequenced in a study of early T cells in non-severe SARS-CoV-2 infection (dated by TCRdb to 2020 to 2023). Libraries came from 5' RACE. The instrument was a NextSeq 500. The public reads were reanalyzed by TCRdb: fastp trimming at Q25, MiXCR alignment, in-frame beta chains only. Rows are combined by CDR3 protein, so each entry shows the most common genes and DNA. The sample table lists around 80,000 distinct CDR3 sequences, around 9.3% of them with a count of one. 6.5% to 9% of the sample goes to the ten largest clones. Sample: whole blood, taken at baseline. These receptors were obtained from an adult who was a healthcare worker with PCR-confirmed SARS-CoV-2 infection or an uninfected control (not recorded which).

The gene calls are TRBV5-4 and TRBJ2-1; perhaps TRBD1 as D (6 bases). Germline lookup yields CDR1 SGHNT and CDR2 YYREEE (reference sequence). Trimming removed 4 bases from V and 4 bases from J, with 12 bases in between. The length of the CDR3 is 14 residues. The CDR3, as DNA: TGTGCCAGCAGCGGCGAGGACAGTTACAATGAGCAGTTCTTC. Its protein is CASSGEDSYNEQFF.

This clonotype was counted at least ten times. The CDR3 bases are TGTGCCAGCAACCTCATCTCAGGGGGCCTTAGCAATCAGCCCCAGCATTTT. This translates into CASNLISGGLSNQPQHF. The J gene is TRBJ1-5, the V gene TRBV12-3 or TRBV12-4; 8 nucleotides match TRBD1. V gave up 7 bases and J gave up 0 bases; unmatched junction bases: 11. CDR3 size: 17 residues.

The sample holds many counts of this clonotype. V is TRBV2 and J is TRBJ1-6; 7 bases match TRBD1. Germline CDR1 SNHLY, CDR2 FYNNEI. Trimming took 6 bases from V and 9 from J; bases not matched to a gene: 11. The CDR3 consists of 15 residues. The CDR3 sequence: CASRTDRARGSPLHF. In nucleotides, the CDR3 is TGTGCCAGCAGAACCGACAGGGCTAGGGGTTCACCCCTCCACTTT.

This clonotype was observed at least ten times. V usage is TRBV3-1 and J usage is TRBJ2-7, with D maybe TRBD2 (5 bases). Germline V CDR1 and CDR2: LGHDT, YNNKEL (reference sequence). The CDR3 extends over 14 amino acids. Trimming shortened V by 4 bases and J by 1 base, and 11 bases separated the two germline ends. The CDR3: CASSPGLGSYEQYF. In nucleotides, the CDR3 is TGTGCCAGCAGCCCTGGACTGGGTTCCTACGAGCAGTACTTC.

This clonotype was observed many times. The chain combines TRBV20-1 with TRBJ2-3, with TRBD2 matching over 8 bases. In germline, CDR1 is DFQATT, CDR2 SNEGSKA (reference sequence). V trimming: 6 bases; J trimming: 3 bases; junction bases outside the gene matches: 14. This CDR3 contains 16 residues. CDR3 in amino acids: CSAQRRAGVRTDTQYF. The DNA of the CDR3 is TGCAGTGCGCAGCGAAGAGCGGGAGTGCGGACAGATACGCAGTATTTT.

CDR3: CARSADSQSHNEQFF. DNA for the CDR3: TGTGCCAGAAGCGCCGACTCCCAGTCCCACAATGAGCAGTTCTTC. This chain uses TRBV5-3 with TRBJ2-1; no clear D gene. TRBV5-3 is noted as an ORF with a role that remains uncertain. V dropped 4 bases and J dropped 5 bases, with 16 bases sitting between them. CDR3 length: 15 residues.

The sample holds a few counts of this clonotype. The rearrangement links TRBV12-3 or TRBV12-4 to TRBJ2-2; D not certain. The V and J ends lost 7 bases and 2 bases respectively, with 11 bases between them. The CDR3 covers 14 residues. The CDR3 DNA reads TGTGCCAGCAAGTTGGGGATTAACACCGGGGAGCTGTTTTTT. Protein product: CASKLGINTGELFF.

Notes on this clonotype: A much larger clone is a single base away; this may be a read error. J is TRBJ1-2 and V is TRBV7-9; D not resolved. This CDR3 comprises 14 residues. Germline V gene sequence: CDR1 SEHNR, CDR2 FQNEAQ (reference sequence). CDR3 protein: CVSTDTVNHYGYTF. The DNA for the CDR3 is TGTGTCAGCACCGATACAGTGAACCACTATGGCTACACCTTC.